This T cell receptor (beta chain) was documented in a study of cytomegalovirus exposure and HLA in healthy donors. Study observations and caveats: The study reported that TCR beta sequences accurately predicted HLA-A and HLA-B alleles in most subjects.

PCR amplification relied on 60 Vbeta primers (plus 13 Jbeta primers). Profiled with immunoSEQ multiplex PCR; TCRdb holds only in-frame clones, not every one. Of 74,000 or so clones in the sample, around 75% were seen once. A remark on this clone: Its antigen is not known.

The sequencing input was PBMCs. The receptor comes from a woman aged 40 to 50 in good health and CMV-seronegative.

CDR3 nucleotides: TGTGCCAGCAGCCACGGACAGGGGAGGTGGACGTCTGGAAACACCATATATTTT. Protein sequence: CASSHGQGRWTSGNTIYF. V usage is TRBV14 and J usage is TRBJ1-3; TRBD1 aligns across 9 bases. CDR3 size: 18 residues. Germline trimming cut 3 bases from V and 1 base from J; bases unmatched to any gene: 10. CDR1 SGHDN and CDR2 FVKESK come from the germline V gene.